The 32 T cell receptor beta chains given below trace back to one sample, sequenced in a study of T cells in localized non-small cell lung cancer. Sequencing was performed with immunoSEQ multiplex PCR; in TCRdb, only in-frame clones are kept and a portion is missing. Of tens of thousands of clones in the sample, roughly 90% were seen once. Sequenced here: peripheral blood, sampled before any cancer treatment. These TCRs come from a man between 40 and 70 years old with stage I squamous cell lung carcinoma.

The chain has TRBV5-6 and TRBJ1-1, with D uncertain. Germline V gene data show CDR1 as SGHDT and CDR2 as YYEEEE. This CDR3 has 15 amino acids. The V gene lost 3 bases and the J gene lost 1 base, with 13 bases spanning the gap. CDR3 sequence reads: CASSSLVLTNTEAFF. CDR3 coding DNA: TGTGCCAGCAGCTCTTTAGTCTTGACGAACACTGAAGCTTTCTTT.

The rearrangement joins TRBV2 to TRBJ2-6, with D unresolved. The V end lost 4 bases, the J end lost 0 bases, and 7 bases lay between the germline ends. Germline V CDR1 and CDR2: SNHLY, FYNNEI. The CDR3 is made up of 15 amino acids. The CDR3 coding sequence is TGTGCCAGCAGTGCTGAGAACTCTGGGGCCAACGTCCTGACTTTC. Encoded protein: CASSAENSGANVLTF.

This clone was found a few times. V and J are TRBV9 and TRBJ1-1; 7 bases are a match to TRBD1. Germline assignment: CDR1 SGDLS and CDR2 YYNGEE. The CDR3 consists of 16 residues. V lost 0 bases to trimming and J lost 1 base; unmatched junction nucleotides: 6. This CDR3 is CASSVAGTAGNTEAFF. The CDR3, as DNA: TGTGCCAGCAGCGTAGCTGGGACAGCGGGGAACACTGAAGCTTTCTTT.

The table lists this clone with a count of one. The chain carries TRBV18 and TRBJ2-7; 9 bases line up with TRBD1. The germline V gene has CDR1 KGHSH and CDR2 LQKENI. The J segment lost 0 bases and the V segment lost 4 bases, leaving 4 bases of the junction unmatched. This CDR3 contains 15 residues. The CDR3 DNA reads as TGTGCCAGCTCACTCGGACAGGGGAGCTCCTACGAGCAGTACTTC. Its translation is CASSLGQGSSYEQYF.

The CDR3 sequence is CASTRTGPAETQYF. Here the CDR3 DNA reads TGCGCCAGCACGAGGACAGGGCCAGCAGAGACCCAGTACTTC. The chain uses TRBV5-1 and TRBJ2-5; 8 positions match TRBD1. Germline CDR1 reads SGHRS; CDR2 reads YFSETQ. J gave up 4 bases and V 6 bases, and 8 bases lay outside the gene matches. CDR3 length: 14 residues.

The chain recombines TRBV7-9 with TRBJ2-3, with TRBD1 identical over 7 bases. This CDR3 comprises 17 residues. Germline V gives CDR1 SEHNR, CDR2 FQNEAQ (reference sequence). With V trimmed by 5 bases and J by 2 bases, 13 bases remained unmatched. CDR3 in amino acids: CASSQYRGGASTDTQYF. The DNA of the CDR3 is TGTGCCAGCAGCCAATACAGGGGCGGTGCCTCCACAGATACGCAGTATTTT.

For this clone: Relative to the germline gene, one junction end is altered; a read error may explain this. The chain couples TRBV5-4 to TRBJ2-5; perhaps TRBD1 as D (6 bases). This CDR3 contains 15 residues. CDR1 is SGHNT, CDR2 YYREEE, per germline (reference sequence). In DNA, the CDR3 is TGTGCCAGCAGCTTTACCCAGGGGAAGCAAGTGACCCAGTACTTC. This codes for CASSFTQGKQVTQYF.

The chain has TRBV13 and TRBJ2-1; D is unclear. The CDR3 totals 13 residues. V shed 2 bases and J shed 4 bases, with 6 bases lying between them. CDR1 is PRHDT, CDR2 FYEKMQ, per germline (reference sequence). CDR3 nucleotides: TGTGCCAGCAGCTTACCGGCTTACAATGAGCAGTTCTTC. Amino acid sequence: CASSLPAYNEQFF.

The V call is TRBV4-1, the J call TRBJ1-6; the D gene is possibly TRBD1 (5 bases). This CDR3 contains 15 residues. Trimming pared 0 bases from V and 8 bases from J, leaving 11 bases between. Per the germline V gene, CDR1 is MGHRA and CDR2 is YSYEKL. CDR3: CASSQEGQTDSPLHF. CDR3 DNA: TGCGCCAGCAGCCAAGAGGGGCAGACCGATTCACCCCTCCACTTT.

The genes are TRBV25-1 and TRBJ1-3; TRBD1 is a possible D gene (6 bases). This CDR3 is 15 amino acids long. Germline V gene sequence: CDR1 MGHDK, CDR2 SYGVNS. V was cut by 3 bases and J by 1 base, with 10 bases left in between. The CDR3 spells CASSEAGASGNTIYF. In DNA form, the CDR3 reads TGTGCCAGCAGTGAGGCGGGGGCGTCTGGAAACACCATATATTTT.

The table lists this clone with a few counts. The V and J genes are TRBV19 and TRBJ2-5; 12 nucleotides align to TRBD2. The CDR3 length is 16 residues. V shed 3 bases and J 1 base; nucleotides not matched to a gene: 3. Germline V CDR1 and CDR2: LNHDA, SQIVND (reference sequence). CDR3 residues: CASSIPSGGAQETQYF. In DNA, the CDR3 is TGTGCCAGTAGTATCCCTAGCGGGGGGGCCCAAGAGACCCAGTACTTC.

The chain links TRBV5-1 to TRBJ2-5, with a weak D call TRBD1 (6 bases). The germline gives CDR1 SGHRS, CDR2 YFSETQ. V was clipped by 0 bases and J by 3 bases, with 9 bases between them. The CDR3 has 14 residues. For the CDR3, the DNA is TGCGCCAGCAGCTTGGCCCCAGGGGAAGAGACCCAGTACTTC. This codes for CASSLAPGEETQYF.

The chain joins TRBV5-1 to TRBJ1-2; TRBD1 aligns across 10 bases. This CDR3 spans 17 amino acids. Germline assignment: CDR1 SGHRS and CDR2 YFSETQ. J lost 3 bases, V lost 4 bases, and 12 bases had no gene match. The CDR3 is CASSAPGQGLGDYGYTF. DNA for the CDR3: TGCGCCAGCAGCGCCCCGGGACAGGGGTTGGGTGACTATGGCTACACCTTC.

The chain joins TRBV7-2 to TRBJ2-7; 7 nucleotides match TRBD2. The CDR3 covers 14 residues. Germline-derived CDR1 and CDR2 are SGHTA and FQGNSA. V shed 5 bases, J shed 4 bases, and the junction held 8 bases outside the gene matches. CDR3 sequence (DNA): TGTGCCAGCAGCAGAGGGACTATTTTGTACGAGCAGTACTTC. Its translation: CASSRGTILYEQYF.

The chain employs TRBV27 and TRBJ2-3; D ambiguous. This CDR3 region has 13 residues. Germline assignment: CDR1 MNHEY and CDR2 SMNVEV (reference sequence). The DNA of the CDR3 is TGTGCGACGGGTCTTATTAGCACAGATACGCAGTATTTT. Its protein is CATGLISTDTQYF.

This CDR3 reads CASSPPGTSGFQETQYF. In DNA, the CDR3 is TGTGCCAGCAGCCCCCCCGGGACTAGCGGGTTCCAAGAGACCCAGTACTTC. The chain uses TRBV21-1 and TRBJ2-5; the table's D call, TRBD2, was not checked against the DNA. TRBV21-1 is recorded as a pseudogene. The CDR3 covers 17 residues.

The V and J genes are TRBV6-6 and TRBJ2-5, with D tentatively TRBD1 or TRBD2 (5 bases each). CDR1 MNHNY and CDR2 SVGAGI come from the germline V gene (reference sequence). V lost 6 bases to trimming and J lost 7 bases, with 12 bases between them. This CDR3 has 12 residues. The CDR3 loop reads CASSPDGGTQYF. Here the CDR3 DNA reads TGTGCCAGCAGCCCGGATGGGGGGACCCAGTACTTC.

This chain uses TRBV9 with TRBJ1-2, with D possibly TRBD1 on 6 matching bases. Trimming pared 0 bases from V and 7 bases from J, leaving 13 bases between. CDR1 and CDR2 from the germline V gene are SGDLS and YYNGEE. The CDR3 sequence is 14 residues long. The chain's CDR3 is CASSVGQGFVGYTF. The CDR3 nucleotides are TGTGCCAGCAGCGTAGGTCAGGGGTTTGTTGGCTACACCTTC.

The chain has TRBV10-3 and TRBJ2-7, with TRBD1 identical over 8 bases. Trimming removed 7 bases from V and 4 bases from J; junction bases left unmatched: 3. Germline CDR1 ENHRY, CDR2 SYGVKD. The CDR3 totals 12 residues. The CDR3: CAITDREYEQYF. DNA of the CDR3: TGTGCCATCACGGACAGGGAATACGAGCAGTACTTC.

CDR3 nucleotide sequence: TGTGCCAGCAGGCCACGGGTTCGACTAGGGGGTACAGATACGCAGTATTTT. It codes for CASRPRVRLGGTDTQYF. The V call is TRBV2, the J call TRBJ2-3; the D call may be TRBD1 or TRBD2 (6 bases each). Trimming took off 6 bases at V and 3 bases at J, with 22 bases between the two ends. The germline V gene has CDR1 SNHLY and CDR2 FYNNEI. This CDR3 spans 17 amino acids.

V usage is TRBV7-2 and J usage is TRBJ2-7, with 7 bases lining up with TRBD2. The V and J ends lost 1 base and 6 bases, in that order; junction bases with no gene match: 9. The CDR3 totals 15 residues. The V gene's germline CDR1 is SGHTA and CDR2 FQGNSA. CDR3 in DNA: TGTGCCAGCAGCTTAGATGTAGGGAGGGTGGGCGAGCAGTACTTC. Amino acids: CASSLDVGRVGEQYF.

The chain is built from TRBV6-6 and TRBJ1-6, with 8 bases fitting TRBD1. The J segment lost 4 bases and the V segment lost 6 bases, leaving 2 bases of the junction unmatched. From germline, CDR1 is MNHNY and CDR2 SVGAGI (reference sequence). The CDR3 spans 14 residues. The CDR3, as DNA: TGTGCCAGCAGGGGACAGGAGTATAATTCACCCCTCCACTTT. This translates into CASRGQEYNSPLHF.

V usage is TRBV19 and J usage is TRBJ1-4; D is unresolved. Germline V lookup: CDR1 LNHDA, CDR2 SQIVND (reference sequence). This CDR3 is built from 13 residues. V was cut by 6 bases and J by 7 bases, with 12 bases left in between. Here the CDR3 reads CASRSERGEKLFF. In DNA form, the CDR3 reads TGTGCCAGTAGGAGCGAACGGGGTGAAAAACTGTTTTTT.

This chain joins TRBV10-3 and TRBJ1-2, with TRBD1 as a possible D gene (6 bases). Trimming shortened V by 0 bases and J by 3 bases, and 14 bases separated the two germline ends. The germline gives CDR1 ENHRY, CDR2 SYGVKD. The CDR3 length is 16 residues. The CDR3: CAISESTKGVDYGYTF. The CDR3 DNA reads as TGTGCCATCAGTGAGTCGACAAAGGGGGTAGACTATGGCTACACCTTC.

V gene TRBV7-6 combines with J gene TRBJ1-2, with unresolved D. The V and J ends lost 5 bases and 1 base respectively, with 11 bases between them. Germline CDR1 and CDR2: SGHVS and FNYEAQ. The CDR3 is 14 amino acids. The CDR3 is CASSPRDNNYGYTF. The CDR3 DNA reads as TGTGCCAGCAGCCCTCGGGATAATAACTATGGCTACACCTTC.

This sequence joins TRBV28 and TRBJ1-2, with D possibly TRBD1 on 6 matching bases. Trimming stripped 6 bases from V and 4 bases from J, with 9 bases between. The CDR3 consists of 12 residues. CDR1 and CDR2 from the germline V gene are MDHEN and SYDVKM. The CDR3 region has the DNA TGTGCCAGCAGCCCGACAGGCTATGGCTACACCTTC. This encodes CASSPTGYGYTF.

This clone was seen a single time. The DNA of the CDR3 is TGTGCCAGTATTGGGACAGGTGGAGGAACCATGAACACTGAAGCTTTCTTT. It encodes CASIGTGGGTMNTEAFF. The rearrangement uses TRBV19 and TRBJ1-1, with TRBD1 identical over 8 bases. Losses at the gene ends were 7 bases for V and 0 bases for J; bases not matched to a gene: 13. This CDR3 region has 17 residues. Germline V CDR1 and CDR2: LNHDA, SQIVND (reference sequence).

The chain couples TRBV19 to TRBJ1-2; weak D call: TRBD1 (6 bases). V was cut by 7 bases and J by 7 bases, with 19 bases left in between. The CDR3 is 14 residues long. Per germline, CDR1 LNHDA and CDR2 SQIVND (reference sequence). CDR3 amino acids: CASTAGGRRAGYTF. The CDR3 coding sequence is TGTGCCAGTACGGCTGGGGGGCGAAGAGCTGGCTACACCTTC.

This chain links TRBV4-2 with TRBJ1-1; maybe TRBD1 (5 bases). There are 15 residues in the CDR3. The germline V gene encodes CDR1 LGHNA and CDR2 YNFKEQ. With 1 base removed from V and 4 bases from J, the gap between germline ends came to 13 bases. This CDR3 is CASSQASGPTTEAFF. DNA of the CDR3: TGTGCCAGCAGCCAAGCCTCGGGGCCGACCACTGAAGCTTTCTTT.

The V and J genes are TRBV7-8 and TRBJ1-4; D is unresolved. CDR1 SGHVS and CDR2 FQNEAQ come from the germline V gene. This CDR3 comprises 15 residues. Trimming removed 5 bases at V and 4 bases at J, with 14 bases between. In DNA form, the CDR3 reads TGTGCCAGCAGCGCTAAAAAGCTATTTAATGAAAAACTGTTTTTT. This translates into CASSAKKLFNEKLFF.

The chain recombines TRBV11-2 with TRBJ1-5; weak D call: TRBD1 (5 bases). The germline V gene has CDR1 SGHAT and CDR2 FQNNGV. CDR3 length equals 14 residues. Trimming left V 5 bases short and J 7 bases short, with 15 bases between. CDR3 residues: CASSLDPSGQPQHF. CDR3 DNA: TGTGCCAGCAGCCTGGATCCATCAGGGCAGCCCCAGCATTTT.

CDR3 protein: CASSERLSTGELFF. As DNA, the CDR3 is TGTGCCAGCAGTGAGCGACTTAGCACCGGGGAGCTGTTTTTT. The V and J genes are TRBV2 and TRBJ2-2; D gene unclear. With 3 bases removed from V and 4 bases from J, the gap between germline ends came to 9 bases. CDR1 SNHLY and CDR2 FYNNEI come from the germline V gene. CDR3 length: 14 residues.